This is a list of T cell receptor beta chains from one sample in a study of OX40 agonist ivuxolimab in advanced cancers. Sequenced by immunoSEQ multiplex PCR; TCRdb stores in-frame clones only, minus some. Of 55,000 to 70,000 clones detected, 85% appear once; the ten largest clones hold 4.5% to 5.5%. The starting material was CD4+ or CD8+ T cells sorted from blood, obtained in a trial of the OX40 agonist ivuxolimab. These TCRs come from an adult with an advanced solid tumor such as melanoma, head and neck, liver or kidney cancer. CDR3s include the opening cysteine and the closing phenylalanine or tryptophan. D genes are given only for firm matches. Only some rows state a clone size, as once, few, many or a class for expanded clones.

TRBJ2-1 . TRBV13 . CASSFSTGEQFF TGTGCCAGCAGCTTCTCTACAGGTGAGCAGTTCTTC
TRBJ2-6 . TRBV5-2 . CASNGPREQSRANVLTF TGTGCCAGCAATGGGCCGCGAGAACAAAGTCGGGCCAACGTCCTGACTTTC
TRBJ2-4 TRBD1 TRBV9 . CASSVGTGVKDIQYF TGTGCCAGCAGCGTAGGAACAGGGGTGAAGGACATTCAGTACTTC
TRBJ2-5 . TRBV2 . CASSEPPIQYF TGTGCCAGCAGTGAACCCCCTATCCAGTACTTC
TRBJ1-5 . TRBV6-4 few CASSDMGPLEESNQPQHF TGTGCCAGCAGTGACATGGGACCCTTGGAAGAAAGCAATCAGCCCCAGCATTTT
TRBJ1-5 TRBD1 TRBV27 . CASSLSIQKKLPQGARRQPQHF TGTGCCAGCAGTTTATCGATTCAGAAGAAACTCCCACAGGGGGCGCGGAGACAGCCCCAGCATTTT
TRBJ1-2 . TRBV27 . CASSLFFRANYGYTF TGTGCCAGCAGTTTATTTTTCAGGGCTAACTATGGCTACACCTTC
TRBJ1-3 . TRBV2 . CASSELQNTIYF TGTGCCAGCAGTGAACTCCAGAACACCATATATTTT
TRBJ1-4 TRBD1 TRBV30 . CAWSITGGEKLFF TGTGCCTGGAGTATAACAGGGGGGGAAAAACTGTTTTTT
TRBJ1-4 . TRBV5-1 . CASSTEGGEAEKLFF TGCGCCAGCAGCACGGAGGGGGGCGAAGCTGAAAAACTGTTTTTT
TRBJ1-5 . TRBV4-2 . CASSHSPNQPQHF TGTGCCAGCAGCCATTCCCCGAATCAGCCCCAGCATTTT
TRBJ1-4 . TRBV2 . CASSVSTGGLFF TGTGCCAGCAGTGTTTCGACAGGCGGTCTGTTTTTT
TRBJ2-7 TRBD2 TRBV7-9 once CASSRGGISPYEQYF TGTGCCAGCAGTCGGGGAGGGATCTCGCCCTACGAGCAGTACTTC
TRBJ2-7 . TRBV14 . CASSHIRSPYEQYF TGTGCCAGCAGCCATATCAGGAGCCCCTACGAGCAGTACTTC
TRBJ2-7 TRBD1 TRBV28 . CASSPHTDRAREQYF TGTGCCAGCAGTCCGCACACCGACAGGGCAAGGGAGCAGTACTTC
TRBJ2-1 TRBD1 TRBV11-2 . CASRPTGDNEQFF TGTGCCAGCAGGCCAACAGGGGACAATGAGCAGTTCTTC
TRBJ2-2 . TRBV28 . CASRHANTGELFF TGTGCCAGTAGACACGCGAACACCGGGGAGCTGTTTTTT
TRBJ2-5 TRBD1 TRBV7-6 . CASSSWTGDQETQYF TGTGCCAGCAGCAGTTGGACAGGAGACCAAGAGACCCAGTACTTC
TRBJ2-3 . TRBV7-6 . CASSFLRTSTDTQYF TGTGCCAGCAGCTTCTTAAGGACTAGCACAGATACGCAGTATTTT
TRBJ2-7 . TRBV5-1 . CASSFNLGTVYEQYF TGCGCCAGCAGCTTTAACTTAGGGACCGTCTACGAGCAGTACTTC
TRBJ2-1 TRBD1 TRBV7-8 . CASSLKTGGLEQFF TGTGCCAGCAGCTTAAAGACAGGGGGCCTTGAGCAGTTCTTC
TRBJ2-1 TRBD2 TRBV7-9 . CASSNSQGISSGNFF TGTGCCAGCAGCAACAGTCAGGGCATATCTAGCGGGAATTTCTTC
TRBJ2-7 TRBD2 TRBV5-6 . CASSTGLPGEQYF TGTGCCAGCAGCACGGGACTACCGGGGGAGCAGTACTTC
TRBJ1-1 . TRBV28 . CASSLSPGEGNTEAFF TGTGCCAGCAGTTTATCCCCCGGGGAGGGGAACACTGAAGCTTTCTTT
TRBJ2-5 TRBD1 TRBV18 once CASSPGTGYKETQYF TGTGCCAGCTCACCCGGGACAGGGTACAAAGAGACCCAGTACTTC
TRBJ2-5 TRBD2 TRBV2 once CASSIAGGPDETQYF TGTGCCAGCAGTATAGCGGGAGGGCCTGATGAGACCCAGTACTTC
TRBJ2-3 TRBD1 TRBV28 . CASSPPDRLTDTQYF TGTGCCAGCAGTCCCCCGGACAGGCTCACAGATACGCAGTATTTT
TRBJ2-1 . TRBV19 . CASSTGLYNEQFF TGTGCCAGTAGTACCGGTCTCTACAATGAGCAGTTCTTC
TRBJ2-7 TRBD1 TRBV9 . CASSINRGIYEQYF TGTGCCAGCAGCATAAACAGGGGAATCTACGAGCAGTACTTC
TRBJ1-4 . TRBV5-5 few CASSAPNNEKLFF TGTGCCAGCAGCGCCCCTAATAATGAAAAACTGTTTTTT
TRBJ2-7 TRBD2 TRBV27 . CASSLTSGSPYEQYF TGTGCCAGCAGTCTCACTAGCGGGAGCCCCTACGAGCAGTACTTC
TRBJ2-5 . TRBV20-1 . CSARGGETQYF TGCAGTGCTAGGGGCGGGGAGACCCAGTACTTC
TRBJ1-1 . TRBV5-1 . CASSLVGDKNTEAFF TGCGCCAGCAGCTTGGTTGGGGACAAGAACACTGAAGCTTTCTTT
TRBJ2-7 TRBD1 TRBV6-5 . CASSYSTGKTYEQYF TGTGCCAGCAGTTACTCGACAGGGAAAACCTACGAGCAGTACTTC
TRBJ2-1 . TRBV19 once CASSIRVPGDEQFF TGTGCCAGTAGTATAAGGGTACCGGGGGATGAGCAGTTCTTC
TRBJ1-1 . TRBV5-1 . CASSLAVRVNTEAFF TGCGCCAGCAGCTTGGCCGTAAGGGTGAACACTGAAGCTTTCTTT
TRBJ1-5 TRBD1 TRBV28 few CASSWTGSGGNQPQHF TGTGCCAGCAGTTGGACAGGGTCGGGGGGCAATCAGCCCCAGCATTTT